The rows below give T cell receptor beta chains drawn from one sample of a study of shared clonotypes between healthy human individuals. Measured with immunoSEQ multiplex PCR; TCRdb has only the in-frame clones, and not every one. The sample includes around 2,000,000 clones, around 95% seen only once; the top ten take 0.13%. The sample taken for sequencing was naive CD4+ T cells sorted from blood. Every receptor here comes from a man younger than 35 in good health. The CDR3 runs from the conserved cysteine through the conserved F or W. Fields, in order: V gene, J gene, clone size, D gene, CDR3 protein, CDR3 DNA. D genes are given only for firm matches. Expanded clones get a size class; other rows say once, few or many, or leave the size out.

TRBV5-1	TRBJ2-3	.	.	CASSAVGTDTQYF	TGCGCCAGCAGCGCTGTAGGGACAGATACGCAGTATTTT
TRBV11-2	TRBJ1-3	.	.	CASTLGGVSDTIYF	TGTGCCAGCACCCTCGGGGGGGTATCCGACACCATATATTTT
TRBV2	TRBJ2-7	.	.	CASSGPGGSYEQYF	TGTGCCAGCAGTGGGCCAGGGGGGTCCTACGAGCAGTACTTC
TRBV18	TRBJ1-5	.	.	CASSPKQGNQPQHF	TGTGCCAGCTCACCAAAACAGGGAAATCAGCCCCAGCATTTT
TRBV6-6	TRBJ1-2	.	.	CASSSVEGYGYTF	TGTGCCAGCAGTTCGGTCGAGGGCTATGGCTACACCTTC
TRBV5-1	TRBJ2-5	.	TRBD1	CASSLQGARGQETQYF	TGCGCCAGCAGCTTGCAGGGGGCGAGGGGTCAAGAGACCCAGTACTTC
TRBV2	TRBJ2-7	.	.	CASSEAGPSEQYF	TGTGCCAGCAGTGAAGCTGGGCCCAGCGAGCAGTACTTC
TRBV19	TRBJ2-1	.	.	CASSIGADEQFF	TGTGCCAGTAGTATAGGGGCGGATGAGCAGTTCTTC
TRBV30	TRBJ2-5	.	.	CAWSVRGWETQYF	TGTGCCTGGAGTGTACGGGGTTGGGAGACCCAGTACTTC
TRBV6-5	TRBJ2-1	.	TRBD1	CASSYPRQGVDEQFF	TGTGCCAGCAGTTACCCCCGACAGGGTGTCGATGAGCAGTTCTTC
TRBV7-2	TRBJ1-1	.	.	CASSLSGSLNTEAFF	TGTGCCAGCAGCTTATCTGGGTCCCTGAACACTGAAGCTTTCTTT
TRBV5-1	TRBJ2-7	.	.	CASSPARSAYEQYF	TGCGCCAGCAGCCCTGCTCGCTCGGCCTACGAGCAGTACTTC
TRBV18	TRBJ2-7	.	TRBD2	CASSPGTSGNEQYF	TGTGCCAGCTCACCAGGGACTAGCGGGAACGAGCAGTACTTC
TRBV6-1	TRBJ2-2	.	TRBD1	CASKRDRANTGELFF	TGTGCCAGCAAACGGGACAGGGCGAACACCGGGGAGCTGTTTTTT
TRBV13	TRBJ2-3	.	.	CASSLGGTTDTQYF	TGTGCCAGCAGCCTAGGGGGGACCACAGATACGCAGTATTTT
TRBV29-1	TRBJ2-5	.	TRBD1	CSEKRGTGGGETQYF	TGCAGCGAGAAAAGGGGAACAGGGGGAGGCGAGACCCAGTACTTC
TRBV6-5	TRBJ2-3	.	TRBD1	CASGFPGGAPDTQYF	TGTGCCAGCGGGTTCCCAGGGGGCGCCCCAGATACGCAGTATTTT
TRBV6-5	TRBJ2-7	.	.	CASSYSGTGTYEQYF	TGTGCCAGCAGTTACTCGGGAACAGGCACTTACGAGCAGTACTTC
TRBV30	TRBJ2-1	.	.	CAWTSGVYNEQFF	TGTGCCTGGACCTCGGGCGTTTACAATGAGCAGTTCTTC
TRBV25-1	TRBJ2-1	.	.	CASNGGNYNEQFF	TGTGCCAGCAATGGAGGGAACTACAATGAGCAGTTCTTC
TRBV4-1	TRBJ1-1	.	.	CASSQARVQSEAFF	TGCGCCAGCAGCCAAGCCCGGGTACAGTCTGAAGCTTTCTTT
TRBV4-3	TRBJ1-1	.	.	CASSHNRNTEAFF	TGCGCCAGCAGCCACAATCGAAACACTGAAGCTTTCTTT
TRBV6-4	TRBJ2-7	.	TRBD2	CASSEGLAGATYEQYF	TGTGCCAGCAGTGAAGGGCTAGCGGGAGCGACCTACGAGCAGTACTTC
TRBV18	TRBJ2-1	.	TRBD2	CASSQNVWGRTSGDNEQFF	TGTGCCAGCTCACAAAACGTTTGGGGAAGGACTAGCGGGGACAATGAGCAGTTCTTC
TRBV30	TRBJ2-7	.	.	CAWTPGVEQYF	TGTGCCTGGACGCCGGGGGTCGAGCAGTACTTC
TRBV18	TRBJ2-7	few	TRBD2	CASSPPSGSLYEQYF	TGTGCCAGCTCACCACCTAGCGGGAGTCTCTACGAGCAGTACTTC
TRBV4-1	TRBJ1-2	.	TRBD1	CASSQFFRRTGDPSHGYTF	TGCGCCAGCAGCCAATTTTTCCGCCGGACAGGGGATCCGTCTCATGGCTACACCTTC
TRBV7-9	TRBJ1-4	.	.	CASSFLLPTGEKLFF	TGTGCCAGCAGCTTCCTACTTCCGACGGGGGAAAAACTGTTTTTT
TRBV5-4	TRBJ2-7	few	.	CASSLGGAGSSYEQYF	TGTGCCAGCAGCTTAGGTGGGGCGGGTTCTTCCTACGAGCAGTACTTC
TRBV9	TRBJ1-1	.	.	CASSVGPGANTEAFF	TGTGCCAGCAGCGTAGGTCCAGGGGCGAACACTGAAGCTTTCTTT
TRBV20-1	TRBJ2-7	.	.	CSATEETGQYF	TGCAGTGCTACAGAAGAAACAGGGCAGTACTTC
TRBV4-1	TRBJ2-7	.	.	CASSQALRQFNYEQYF	TGCGCCAGCAGCCAAGCCTTACGACAGTTTAACTACGAGCAGTACTTC
TRBV10-3	TRBJ1-5	few	.	CAISESRTVSNQPQHF	TGTGCCATCAGTGAGTCTAGGACAGTTAGCAATCAGCCCCAGCATTTT
TRBV2	TRBJ2-1	.	.	CASSEEGEQFF	TGTGCCAGCAGTGAAGAAGGTGAGCAGTTCTTC
TRBV7-8	TRBJ1-6	.	.	CASSPWGQDNSPLHF	TGTGCCAGCAGCCCCTGGGGACAAGATAATTCACCCCTCCACTTT
TRBV6-5	TRBJ2-3	.	TRBD2	CASSYGGGSTDTQYF	TGTGCCAGCAGTTATGGCGGGGGGAGCACAGATACGCAGTATTTT
TRBV10-3	TRBJ2-3	.	.	CAISGSDTQYF	TGTGCCATCAGTGGGTCAGATACGCAGTATTTT
TRBV5-4	TRBJ1-1	.	TRBD1	CASSPGQGGTEAFF	TGTGCCAGCAGCCCGGGACAGGGGGGTACTGAAGCTTTCTTT
TRBV25-1	TRBJ1-2	.	.	CASSKTSGENGYTF	TGTGCCAGCAGCAAGACATCAGGGGAAAATGGCTACACCTTC
TRBV4-1	TRBJ2-3	.	TRBD2	CASSQGTSVITDTQYF	TGCGCCAGCAGCCAAGGGACTAGCGTAATCACAGATACGCAGTATTTT
TRBV7-2	TRBJ2-7	.	.	CASSFSGLDSYEQYF	TGTGCCAGCAGCTTCTCGGGACTTGACTCCTACGAGCAGTACTTC
TRBV19	TRBJ2-1	.	TRBD2	CASRPLTSGTYNEQFF	TGTGCCAGTAGACCACTAACTAGCGGAACCTACAATGAGCAGTTCTTC
TRBV2	TRBJ1-6	.	.	CASSDDIQGGSPLHF	TGTGCCAGCAGTGACGATATACAGGGCGGTTCACCCCTCCACTTT
TRBV5-6	TRBJ2-7	.	.	CASSLGRDTTYEQYF	TGTGCCAGCAGCTTGGGACGGGACACAACCTACGAGCAGTACTTC
TRBV6-5	TRBJ1-1	once	.	CASSSRGGQNTEAFF	TGTGCCAGCAGTTCCCGCGGGGGGCAGAACACTGAAGCTTTCTTT
TRBV11-2	TRBJ1-1	.	.	CASSPQRGDTEAFF	TGTGCCAGCAGCCCACAACGGGGTGACACTGAAGCTTTCTTT
TRBV19	TRBJ1-6	.	.	CASSVLLNSPLHF	TGTGCCAGTAGTGTCTTGTTGAATTCACCCCTCCACTTT
TRBV5-6	TRBJ1-2	.	.	CASSPIDRYDYGYTF	TGTGCCAGCAGTCCGATCGACAGATACGACTATGGCTACACCTTC
TRBV5-1	TRBJ1-1	.	.	CASSWNGNTEAFF	TGCGCCAGCAGCTGGAACGGGAACACTGAAGCTTTCTTT
TRBV10-3	TRBJ2-1	.	TRBD2	CAIMGTSGTRLFF	TGTGCCATCATGGGGACTAGCGGGACTCGCCTGTTCTTC
TRBV5-1	TRBJ2-5	.	.	CASSQRGAQETQYF	TGCGCCAGCAGCCAACGGGGGGCCCAAGAGACCCAGTACTTC
TRBV19	TRBJ2-3	.	.	CASSLGGKGTDTQYF	TGTGCCAGTAGCCTCGGGGGTAAGGGCACAGATACGCAGTATTTT
TRBV7-9	TRBJ1-2	.	.	CASSLSGGSDGYTF	TGTGCCAGCAGCTTATCCGGGGGTTCAGATGGCTACACCTTC
TRBV12-5	TRBJ1-2	.	.	CASGIADGYGYTF	TGTGCTAGTGGTATCGCGGACGGCTATGGCTACACCTTC